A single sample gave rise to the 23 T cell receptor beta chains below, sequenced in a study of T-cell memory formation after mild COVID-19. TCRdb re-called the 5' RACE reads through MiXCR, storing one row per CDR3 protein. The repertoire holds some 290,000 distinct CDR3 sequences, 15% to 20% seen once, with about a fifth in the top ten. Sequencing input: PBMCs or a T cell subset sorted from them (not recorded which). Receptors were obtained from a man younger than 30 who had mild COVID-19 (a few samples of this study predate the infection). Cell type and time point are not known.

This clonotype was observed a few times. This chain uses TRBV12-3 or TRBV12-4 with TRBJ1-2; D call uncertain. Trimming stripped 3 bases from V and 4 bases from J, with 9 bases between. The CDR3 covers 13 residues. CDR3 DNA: TGTGCCAGCAGTTTCTCTTCTAGCTATGGCTACACCTTC. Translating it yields CASSFSSSYGYTF.

CDR3 in amino acids: CASSASGGHNEQFF. For the CDR3, the DNA is TGCGCCAGCAGTGCTAGCGGGGGCCACAATGAGCAGTTCTTC. This chain joins TRBV5-1 and TRBJ2-1, with 10 bases identical to TRBD2. CDR3 length: 14 residues. CDR1 and CDR2 (germline): SGHRS, YFSETQ. J lost 5 bases, V lost 5 bases, and 4 bases had no gene match.

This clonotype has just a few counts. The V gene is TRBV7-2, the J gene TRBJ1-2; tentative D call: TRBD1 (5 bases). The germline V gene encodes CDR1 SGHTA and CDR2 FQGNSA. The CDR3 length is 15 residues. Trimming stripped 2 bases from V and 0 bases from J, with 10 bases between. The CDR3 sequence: CASSLLQGANYGYTF. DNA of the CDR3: TGTGCCAGCAGCTTACTGCAGGGAGCTAACTATGGCTACACCTTC.

The CDR3 protein is CASSPKPGGVWGNQPQHF. In nucleotides, the CDR3 is TGTGCCAGCAGTCCCAAACCGGGAGGCGTATGGGGCAATCAGCCCCAGCATTTT. The chain recombines TRBV12-3 or TRBV12-4 with TRBJ1-5; D unresolved. V was trimmed by 5 bases and J by 2 bases, leaving 22 bases between them. This CDR3 has 18 amino acids.

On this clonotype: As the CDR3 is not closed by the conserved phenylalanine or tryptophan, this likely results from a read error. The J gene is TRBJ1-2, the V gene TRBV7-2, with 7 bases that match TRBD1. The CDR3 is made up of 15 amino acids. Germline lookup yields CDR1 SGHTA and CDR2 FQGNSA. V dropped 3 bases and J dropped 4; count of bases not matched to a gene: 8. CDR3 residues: CASSLTGSGGYGYTL. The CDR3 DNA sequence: TGTGCCAGCAGCTTGACAGGGTCTGGCGGCTATGGCTACACCTTA.

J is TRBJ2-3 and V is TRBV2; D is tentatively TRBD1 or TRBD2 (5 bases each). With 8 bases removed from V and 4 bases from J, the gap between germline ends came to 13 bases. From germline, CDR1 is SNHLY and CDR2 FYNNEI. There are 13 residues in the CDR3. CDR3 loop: CASGTGGPDTQYF. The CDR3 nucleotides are TGTGCCAGCGGGACGGGTGGGCCAGATACGCAGTATTTT.

This CDR3 is CASSLMRIRYEQYF. The CDR3 region has the DNA TGTGCCAGCAGTTTAATGCGGATTCGCTACGAGCAGTACTTC. The chain is built from TRBV12-3 or TRBV12-4 and TRBJ2-7; D remains ambiguous. The ends were cut back, 2 bases at V and 3 bases at J, with 11 bases in the middle. The CDR3 totals 14 residues.

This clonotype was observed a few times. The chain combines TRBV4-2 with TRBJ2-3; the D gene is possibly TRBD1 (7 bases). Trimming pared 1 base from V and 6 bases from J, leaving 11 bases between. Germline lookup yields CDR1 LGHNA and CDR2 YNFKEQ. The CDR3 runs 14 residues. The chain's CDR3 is CASSQAPGGDTQYF. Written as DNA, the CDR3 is TGTGCCAGCAGCCAAGCCCCAGGGGGGGATACGCAGTATTTT.

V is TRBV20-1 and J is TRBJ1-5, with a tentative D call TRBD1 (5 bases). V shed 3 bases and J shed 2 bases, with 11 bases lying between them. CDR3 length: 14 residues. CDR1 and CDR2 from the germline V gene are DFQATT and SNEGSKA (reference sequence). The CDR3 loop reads CSASAGQGNQPQHF. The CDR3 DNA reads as TGCAGTGCTAGTGCGGGGCAAGGCAATCAGCCCCAGCATTTT.

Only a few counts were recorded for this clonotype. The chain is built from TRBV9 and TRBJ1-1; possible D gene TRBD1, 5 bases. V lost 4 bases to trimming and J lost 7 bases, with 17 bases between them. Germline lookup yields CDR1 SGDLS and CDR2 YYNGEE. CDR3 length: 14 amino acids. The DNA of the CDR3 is TGTGCCAGCAGCACCGAGGGCGGGAGGGGTGAAGCTTTCTTT. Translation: CASSTEGGRGEAFF.

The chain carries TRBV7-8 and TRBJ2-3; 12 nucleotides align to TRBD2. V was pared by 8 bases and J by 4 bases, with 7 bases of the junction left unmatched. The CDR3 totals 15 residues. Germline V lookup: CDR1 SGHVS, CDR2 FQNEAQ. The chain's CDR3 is CASDLAGGRADTQYF. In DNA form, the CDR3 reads TGTGCCAGCGACCTAGCGGGGGGGCGAGCAGATACGCAGTATTTT.

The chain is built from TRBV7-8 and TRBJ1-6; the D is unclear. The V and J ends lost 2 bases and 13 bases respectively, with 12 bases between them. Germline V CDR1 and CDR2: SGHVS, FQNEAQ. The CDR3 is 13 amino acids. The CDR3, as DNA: TGTGCCAGCAGCTTATATGTCGAGAGTCCCCTCCACTTT. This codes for CASSLYVESPLHF.

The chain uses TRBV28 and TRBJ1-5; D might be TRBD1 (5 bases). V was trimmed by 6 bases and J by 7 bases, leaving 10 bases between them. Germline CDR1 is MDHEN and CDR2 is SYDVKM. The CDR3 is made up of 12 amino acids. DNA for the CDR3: TGTGCCAGCAGGACATACAGGCAGCCCCAGCATTTT. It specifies CASRTYRQPQHF.

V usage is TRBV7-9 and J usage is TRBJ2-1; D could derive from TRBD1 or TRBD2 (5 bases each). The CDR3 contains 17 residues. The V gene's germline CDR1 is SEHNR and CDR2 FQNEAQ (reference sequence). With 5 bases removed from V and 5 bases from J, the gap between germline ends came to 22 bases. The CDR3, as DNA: TGTGCCAGCAGCAAGTCTTTCATTGGCAGGGAGAACAATGAGCAGTTCTTC. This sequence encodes CASSKSFIGRENNEQFF.

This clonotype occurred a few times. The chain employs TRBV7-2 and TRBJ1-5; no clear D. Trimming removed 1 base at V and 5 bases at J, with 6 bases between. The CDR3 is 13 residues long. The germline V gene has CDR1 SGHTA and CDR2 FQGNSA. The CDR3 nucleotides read TGTGCCAGCAGCTTAGTTAGGGATCAGCCCCAGCATTTT. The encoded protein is CASSLVRDQPQHF.

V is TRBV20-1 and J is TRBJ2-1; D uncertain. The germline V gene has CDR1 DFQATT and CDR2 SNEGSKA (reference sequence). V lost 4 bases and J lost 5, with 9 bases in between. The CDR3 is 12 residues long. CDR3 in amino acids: CSANRPNNEQFF. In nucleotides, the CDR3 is TGCAGTGCTAACCGGCCGAACAATGAGCAGTTCTTC.

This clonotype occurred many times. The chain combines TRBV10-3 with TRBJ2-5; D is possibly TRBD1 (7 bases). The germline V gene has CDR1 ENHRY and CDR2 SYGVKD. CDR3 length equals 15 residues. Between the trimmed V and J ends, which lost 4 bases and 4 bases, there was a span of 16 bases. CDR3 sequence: CAISGNRGGRETQYF. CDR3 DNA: TGTGCCATCAGTGGGAACAGGGGAGGCCGAGAGACCCAGTACTTC.

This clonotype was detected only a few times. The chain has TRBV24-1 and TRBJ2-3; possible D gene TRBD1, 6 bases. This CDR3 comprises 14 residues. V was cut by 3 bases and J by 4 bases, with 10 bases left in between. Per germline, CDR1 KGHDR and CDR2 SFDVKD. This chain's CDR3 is CATSDLQGADTQYF. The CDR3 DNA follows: TGTGCCACCAGTGATCTACAGGGCGCAGATACGCAGTATTTT.

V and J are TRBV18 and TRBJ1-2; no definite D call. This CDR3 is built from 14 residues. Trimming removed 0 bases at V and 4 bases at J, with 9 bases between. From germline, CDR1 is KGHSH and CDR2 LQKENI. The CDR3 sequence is CASSPPNDRYGYTF. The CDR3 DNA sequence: TGTGCCAGCTCACCACCCAATGATCGCTATGGCTACACCTTC. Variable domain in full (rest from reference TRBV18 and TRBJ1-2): NAGVMQNPRHLVRRRGQEARLRCSPMKGHSHVYWYRQLPEEGLKFMVYLQKENIIDESGMPKERFSAEFPKEGPSILRIQQVVRGDSAAYFCASSPPNDRYGYTFGSGTRLTVV.

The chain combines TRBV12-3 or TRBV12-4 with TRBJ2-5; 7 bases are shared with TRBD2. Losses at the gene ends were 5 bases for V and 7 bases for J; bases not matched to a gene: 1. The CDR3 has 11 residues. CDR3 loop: CASSRGGTQYF. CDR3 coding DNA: TGTGCCAGCAGTCGCGGGGGGACCCAGTACTTC.

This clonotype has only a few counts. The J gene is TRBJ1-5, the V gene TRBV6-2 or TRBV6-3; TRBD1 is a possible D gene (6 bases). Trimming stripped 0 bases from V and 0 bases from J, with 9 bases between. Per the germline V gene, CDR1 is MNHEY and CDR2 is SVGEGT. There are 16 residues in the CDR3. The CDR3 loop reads CASSYSTGSSNQPQHF. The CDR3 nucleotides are TGTGCCAGCAGTTACTCTACAGGGTCTAGCAATCAGCCCCAGCATTTT.

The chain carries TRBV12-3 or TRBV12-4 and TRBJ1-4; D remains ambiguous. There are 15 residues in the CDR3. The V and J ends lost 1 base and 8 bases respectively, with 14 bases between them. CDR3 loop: CASSLETLGGEKLFF. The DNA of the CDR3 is TGTGCCAGCAGTTTAGAAACCCTTGGAGGGGAAAAACTGTTTTTT.

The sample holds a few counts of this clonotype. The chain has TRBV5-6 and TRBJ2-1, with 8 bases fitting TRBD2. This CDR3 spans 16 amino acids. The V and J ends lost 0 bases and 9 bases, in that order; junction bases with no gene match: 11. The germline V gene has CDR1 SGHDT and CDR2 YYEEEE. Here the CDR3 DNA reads TGTGCCAGCAGCTTGGGGTTAGGACTAGCCGCTGGTGAGCAGTTCTTC. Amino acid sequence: CASSLGLGLAAGEQFF.